The 18 T cell receptor beta chains below come from one sample, sequenced in a study of blood T cell repertoires in COVID-19. Using immunoSEQ multiplex PCR, the repertoire was profiled, and TCRdb retains in-frame clones only, with some absent. Of about 70,000 clones listed, approximately 86% are singletons. Sample: peripheral blood. Receptors were obtained from a man aged 35 to 55 with COVID-19, enrolled during active disease.

This clone was found once. The CDR3 DNA reads TGCGCCAGCAGCTTGGCGGGAAATCTCGATTCACCCCTCCACTTT. Translating gives CASSLAGNLDSPLHF. The rearrangement uses TRBV5-1 and TRBJ1-6, with D unresolved. Trimming left V 0 bases short and J 8 bases short, with 12 bases between. This CDR3 spans 15 amino acids. Germline V gene data show CDR1 as SGHRS and CDR2 as YFSETQ.

The chain recombines TRBV4-1 with TRBJ1-1, with 7 positions matching TRBD1. This CDR3 has 15 residues. V lost 4 bases, J lost 1 base, and 6 bases stayed unmatched. The V gene's germline CDR1 is MGHRA and CDR2 YSYEKL. The CDR3 nucleotides read TGCGCCAGCAGCCCGGGACAGCAACCGAACACTGAAGCTTTCTTT. Translated, it gives CASSPGQQPNTEAFF.

The chain recombines TRBV30 with TRBJ1-1, with D maybe TRBD1 (6 bases). The germline gives CDR1 GTSNPN, CDR2 SVGIG (reference sequence). This CDR3 region has 15 residues. Trimming removed 5 bases from V and 11 bases from J, with 27 bases in between. CDR3 loop: CAWASRGGPWGSAFF. CDR3 DNA sequence: TGTGCCTGGGCTAGCAGGGGCGGGCCTTGGGGTAGTGCTTTCTTT.

V usage is TRBV6-4 and J usage is TRBJ2-5, with D uncertain. There are 13 residues in the CDR3. V was trimmed by 0 bases and J by 1 base, leaving 3 bases between them. Germline CDR1 reads MRHNA; CDR2 reads SNTAGT. In DNA, the CDR3 is TGTGCCAGCAGTGACTCGAGCCAAGAGACCCAGTACTTC. It is translated as CASSDSSQETQYF.

The genes are TRBV4-1 and TRBJ1-2; D not resolved. This CDR3 region has 12 residues. V shed 4 bases and J shed 8 bases, with 11 bases lying between them. From germline, CDR1 is MGHRA and CDR2 YSYEKL. Here the CDR3 DNA reads TGCGCCAGCAGCCTTGACGCGGGGGGCTACACCTTC. Translating it yields CASSLDAGGYTF.

The rearrangement uses TRBV10-3 and TRBJ2-3; D remains unclear. This CDR3 is 11 amino acids long. Trimming shortened V by 10 bases and J by 4 bases, and 9 bases separated the two germline ends. Germline CDR1 reads ENHRY; CDR2 reads SYGVKD. DNA of the CDR3: TGTGCCACCGGCGCGGCAGATACGCAGTATTTT. The encoded protein is CATGAADTQYF.

This chain uses TRBV2 with TRBJ2-5, with D uncertain. The CDR3 runs to 12 residues. Germline CDR1 reads SNHLY; CDR2 reads FYNNEI. The germline V and J ends were trimmed by 8 bases and 5 bases, with 12 bases remaining between them. The CDR3: CASRIARETQYF. CDR3 coding DNA: TGTGCCAGCCGCATAGCAAGGGAGACCCAGTACTTC.

The V and J genes are TRBV3-1 (or the pseudogene TRBV3-2) and TRBJ1-2; D possibly corresponds to TRBD1 (6 bases). The CDR3 runs 15 residues. V was pared by 1 base and J by 2 bases, with 11 bases between. Germline-derived CDR1 and CDR2 are LGHDT and YNNKEL (reference sequence). The DNA for the CDR3 is TGTGCCAGCAGCCAAGGTAGTCAGGGGAACTATGGCTACACCTTC. Its translation is CASSQGSQGNYGYTF.

The chain employs TRBV18 and TRBJ1-5; D call uncertain. Looked up from germline, CDR1 is KGHSH and CDR2 is LQKENI. The CDR3 extends over 14 amino acids. V lost 4 bases to trimming and J lost 2 bases, with 9 bases between them. The CDR3 loop reads CASSQLRGNQPQHF. The CDR3 region has the DNA TGTGCCAGCTCACAATTGAGGGGCAATCAGCCCCAGCATTTT.

V and J are TRBV12-5 and TRBJ2-3, with TRBD1 identical over 10 bases. V shed 3 bases and J 1 base; nucleotides not matched to a gene: 10. Looked up from germline, CDR1 is LGHNT and CDR2 is FRNRAP. The CDR3 has 18 amino acids. CDR3 loop: CASGLRDRGLRGTDTQYF. In nucleotides, the CDR3 is TGTGCTAGTGGTTTAAGGGACAGGGGTCTGAGGGGCACAGATACGCAGTATTTT.

The chain employs TRBV25-1 and TRBJ1-5; no reliable D call. V was shortened by 4 bases and J by 2 bases, with 9 bases between the two germline ends. Germline-derived CDR1 and CDR2 are MGHDK and SYGVNS. The CDR3 is made up of 14 amino acids. The CDR3 region is CASSGSVGNQPQHF. The CDR3 DNA follows: TGTGCCAGCAGTGGCTCGGTCGGCAATCAGCCCCAGCATTTT.

This chain joins TRBV4-1 and TRBJ2-1; weak D call: TRBD1 (7 bases). Germline V gene lookup returns CDR1 MGHRA and CDR2 YSYEKL. V dropped 2 bases and J dropped 4 bases, with 18 bases sitting between them. The CDR3 has 17 residues. CDR3 coding DNA: TGCGCCAGCAGCCAATCGGGGAGGACAGGTTTGTACAATGAGCAGTTCTTC. Translated, it gives CASSQSGRTGLYNEQFF.

The chain carries TRBV4-2 and TRBJ1-5, with no clear D. The V gene's germline CDR1 is LGHNA and CDR2 YNFKEQ. This CDR3 has 19 amino acids. With 1 base removed from V and 2 bases from J, the gap between germline ends came to 21 bases. CDR3 residues: CASSQAQFSAGMGNQPQHF. CDR3 sequence (DNA): TGTGCCAGCAGCCAAGCTCAATTTAGCGCCGGCATGGGCAATCAGCCCCAGCATTTT.

This clone appeared once. J is TRBJ1-3 and V is TRBV28; 7 nucleotides match TRBD1. From germline, CDR1 is MDHEN and CDR2 SYDVKM. This CDR3 is built from 14 residues. J was trimmed by 0 bases and V by 5 bases; bases with no gene match: 1. The CDR3 loop is CASSRDSSGNTIYF. The CDR3 DNA sequence: TGTGCCAGCAGTCGGGACAGCTCTGGAAACACCATATATTTT. Complete variable domain (other parts from reference TRBV28 and TRBJ1-3): DVKVTQSSRYLVKRTGEKVFLECVQDMDHENMFWYRQDPGLGLRLIYFSYDVKMKEKGDIPEGYSVSREKKERFSLILESASTNQTSMYLCASSRDSSGNTIYFGEGSWLTVV.

The CDR3 DNA follows: TGTGCCAGCAGTTTTCTCAGGGTCGCCGGGGAGCTGTTTTTT. It is translated as CASSFLRVAGELFF. The genes are TRBV6-5 and TRBJ2-2, with D possibly matching TRBD1 (5 bases). V was cut by 4 bases and J by 6 bases, with 12 bases left in between. CDR3 length equals 14 residues. Germline CDR1 is MNHEY and CDR2 is SVGAGI.

Only one count was recorded for this clone. The chain joins TRBV21-1 to TRBJ2-4; the D call in the table, TRBD1, was not verified against the DNA. TRBV21-1 is listed as a pseudogene. The CDR3 length is 18 residues. The CDR3 nucleotides read TGTGCCAGCGATCCTTATCCGAACAGGGGGCTCGCCAAAAACATTCAGTACTTC. This translates into CASDPYPNRGLAKNIQYF.

The V and J genes are TRBV27 and TRBJ2-2; 12 bases are shared with TRBD2. This CDR3 has 18 amino acids. After removal of 2 bases from V and 5 bases from J, the junction contained 9 bases not matched to a gene. Germline V gene sequence: CDR1 MNHEY, CDR2 SMNVEV (reference sequence). The chain's CDR3 is CASSLSLGLAGGTGELFF. The CDR3 bases are TGTGCCAGCAGTTTAAGTTTGGGACTAGCGGGTGGGACCGGGGAGCTGTTTTTT.

This clone was detected only once. The rearrangement links TRBV5-4 to TRBJ2-3, with D uncertain. Trimming removed 0 bases from V and 8 bases from J, with 13 bases in between. The CDR3 is 14 amino acids. CDR1 is SGHNT, CDR2 YYREEE, per germline (reference sequence). The CDR3 nucleotides read TGTGCCAGCAGCTTGGTCGGCAGTCTAGGTACGCAGTATTTT. Its translation: CASSLVGSLGTQYF.